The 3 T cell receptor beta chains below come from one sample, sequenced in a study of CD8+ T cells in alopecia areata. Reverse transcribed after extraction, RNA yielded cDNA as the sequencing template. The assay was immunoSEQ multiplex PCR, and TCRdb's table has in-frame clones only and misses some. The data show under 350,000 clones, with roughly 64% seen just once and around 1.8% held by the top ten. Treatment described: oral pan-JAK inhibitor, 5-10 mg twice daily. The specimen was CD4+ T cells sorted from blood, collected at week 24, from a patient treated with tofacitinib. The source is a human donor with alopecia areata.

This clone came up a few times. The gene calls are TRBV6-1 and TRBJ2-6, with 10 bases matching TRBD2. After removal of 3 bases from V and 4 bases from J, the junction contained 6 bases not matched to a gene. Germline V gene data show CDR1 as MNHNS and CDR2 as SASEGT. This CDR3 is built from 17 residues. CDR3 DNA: TGTGCCAGCAGTGACAGCGGGGGGGCCTCCGGGGCCAACGTCCTGACTTTC. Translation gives CASSDSGGASGANVLTF.

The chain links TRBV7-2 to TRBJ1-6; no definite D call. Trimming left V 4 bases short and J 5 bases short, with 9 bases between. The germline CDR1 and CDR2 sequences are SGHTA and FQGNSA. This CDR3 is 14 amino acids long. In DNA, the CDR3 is TGTGCCAGCAGCTGGACTCCGAATAATTCACCCCTCCACTTT. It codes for CASSWTPNNSPLHF.

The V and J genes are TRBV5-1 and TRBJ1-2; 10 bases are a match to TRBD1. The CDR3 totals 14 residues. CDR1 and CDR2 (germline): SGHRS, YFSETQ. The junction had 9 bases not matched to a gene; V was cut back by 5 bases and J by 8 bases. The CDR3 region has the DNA TGCGCCAGCAGAGTGACAGGGGGCGAGGGCGGCTACACCTTC. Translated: CASRVTGGEGGYTF. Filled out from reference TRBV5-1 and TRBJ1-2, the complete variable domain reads KAGVTQTPRYLIKTRGQQVTLSCSPISGHRSVSWYQQTPGQGLQFLFEYFSETQRNKGNFPGRFSGRQFSNSRSEMNVSTLELGDSALYLCASRVTGGEGGYTFGSGTRLTVV.